This T cell receptor (beta chain) was retrieved from a study of CD8 T cells in Susac syndrome. CDR1 DFQATT and CDR2 SNEGSKA come from the germline V gene (reference sequence). V lost 3 bases, J lost 0 bases, and 18 bases lay in between. The CDR3 spans 16 residues. With random hexamers, reverse transcription was performed on roughly 0.5 to 1 ug of RNA. By means of immunoSEQ multiplex PCR, TCR beta CDR3 spanning 54 Vbeta and 13 Jbeta underwent amplification. TCRdb redid the calling of the immunoSEQ multiplex PCR reads with MiXCR, one entry per CDR3 protein. The data hold roughly 80,000 distinct CDR3 sequences, with roughly 91% observed a single time. A word on this clonotype: Its specificity is unknown.

Isolation of CD8+ and CD4+ T cells was performed negatively, whereas enrichment of TEMRA cells was done by FACS. Findings of the study overall: CD4+ repertoires of Susac syndrome patients lacked detectable clonal expansion.

V usage is TRBV20-1 and J usage is TRBJ2-7; TRBD2 is a possible D gene (6 bases). The specimen sequenced was CD4+ T cells from PBMCs. The origin of this receptor is a human donor with Susac syndrome. The CDR3 protein is CSARDLALLASYEQYF. CDR3 sequence (DNA): TGCAGTGCTAGGGATCTAGCGCTACTCGCCTCCTACGAGCAGTACTTC.